This T cell receptor beta chain is drawn from a study of shared clonotypes between healthy human individuals. CDR3 size: 15 residues. Looked up from germline, CDR1 is SGHNT and CDR2 is YENEEA. With 6 bases clipped from V and 3 bases from J, the junction kept 8 bases outside the gene matches. The naive CD8 fraction comprised CD45RO-negative cells positively selected for CCR7 and excluded terminally differentiated effector memory CD45RA+ cells. The genomic DNA of each subset was split evenly across several immunoSEQ plates. The protocol was immunoSEQ multiplex PCR, while the TCRdb copy is restricted to in-frame clones and leaves out a portion. Of roughly 590,000 clones in the sample, about 95% were seen once. On this clone: Its antigen is as yet unknown.

Study-wide points: On the whole, naive subsets had larger estimated richness than memory subsets had. Clonotype sharing among donors was thought likely to change with sequencing depth. Clonotypes which were not shared had lower generation probabilities than clonotypes that all four donors shared.

The chain joins TRBV11-3 to TRBJ2-1, with 7 positions matching TRBD2. This receptor was obtained from a woman aged 25 to 39 in good health. The sequenced sample consisted of naive CD8+ T cells sorted from blood. The CDR3 reads CASSIGLVRYNEQFF. The CDR3 bases are TGTGCCAGCAGTATAGGACTAGTCCGCTACAATGAGCAGTTCTTC. The whole variable domain, filled in from reference TRBV11-3 and TRBJ2-1, reads EAGVVQSPRYKIIEKKQPVAFWCNPISGHNTLYWYLQNLGQGPELLIRYENEEAVDDSQLPKDRFSAERLKGVDSTLKIQPAELGDSAVYLCASSIGLVRYNEQFFGPGTRLTVL.